A single sample gave rise to the 5 T cell receptor beta chains below, sequenced in a study of blood T cell repertoires in COVID-19. Produced via immunoSEQ multiplex PCR; TCRdb's table is partial and in-frame only. The data contain some 120,000 clones, 92% of them singletons. Specimen: peripheral blood. These receptors were collected from a man aged 50-60 years with COVID-19, enrolled during active disease.

This clone was picked up one time. This chain joins TRBV6-2 or TRBV6-3 and TRBJ2-7; TRBD1 aligns across 9 bases. The V gene's germline CDR1 is MNHEY and CDR2 SVGEGT. Losses at the gene ends were 6 bases for V and 7 bases for J; bases not matched to a gene: 7. This CDR3 is built from 13 residues. The CDR3 loop reads CASSPGQGWEQYF. CDR3 nucleotides: TGTGCCAGCAGCCCCGGACAGGGGTGGGAGCAGTACTTC.

This clone was counted once. This sequence joins TRBV4-1 and TRBJ1-5; weak D call: TRBD1 (6 bases). Germline V gene data show CDR1 as MGHRA and CDR2 as YSYEKL. The CDR3 spans 15 residues. Trimming pared 2 bases from V and 2 bases from J, leaving 10 bases between. The CDR3 spells CASSQSPGGNQPQHF. The CDR3 nucleotides are TGCGCCAGCAGCCAAAGTCCAGGGGGCAATCAGCCCCAGCATTTT.

The rearrangement uses TRBV5-1 and TRBJ2-3; 14 bases align to TRBD2. Germline CDR1 is SGHRS and CDR2 is YFSETQ. CDR3 length equals 18 residues. The junction had 10 bases not matched to a gene; V was cut back by 3 bases and J by 4 bases. Written as DNA, the CDR3 is TGCGCCAGCAGCTCTATCTCGGGACTAGCGGGAGAAGCAGATACGCAGTATTTT. Translated: CASSSISGLAGEADTQYF.

The chain combines TRBV30 with TRBJ2-3; 11 positions match TRBD2. The CDR3 consists of 14 residues. Germline V gives CDR1 GTSNPN, CDR2 SVGIG (reference sequence). V was pared by 5 bases and J by 4 bases, with 5 bases of the junction left unmatched. CDR3 bases: TGTGCCTGGGCACTAGCGGGAGACCCAGATACGCAGTATTTT. As protein: CAWALAGDPDTQYF.

The V and J genes are TRBV28 and TRBJ1-2, with 9 bases aligning to TRBD1. CDR3 length: 14 amino acids. Trimming at V came to 5 bases and at J to 4 bases, leaving 5 bases not matched to a gene. Germline V gene lookup returns CDR1 MDHEN and CDR2 SYDVKM. CDR3 in amino acids: CASSTGQGIYGYTF. The DNA of the CDR3 is TGTGCCAGCAGTACTGGACAGGGGATCTATGGCTACACCTTC.